The 27 T cell receptor beta chains reported below all come from one sample, sequenced in a study of T cell responses to AZD1222 COVID-19 vaccine. Measured with immunoSEQ multiplex PCR; TCRdb has only the in-frame clones, and not every one. The sample holds fewer than 200,000 clones, around 89% seen once. Sequencing was performed on peripheral blood, taken on day 0 of AZD1222 vaccination. All receptors come from an adult in good health.

This chain uses TRBV2 with TRBJ2-5; D is undetermined. The CDR3 is 11 amino acids. Trimming removed 7 bases from V and 4 bases from J, with 7 bases in between. CDR1 is SNHLY, CDR2 FYNNEI, per germline. The CDR3: CASNLVETQYF. Written as DNA, the CDR3 is TGTGCCAGCAACCTTGTAGAGACCCAGTACTTC.

This CDR3 is CASSFGQGLETQYF. CDR3 sequence (DNA): TGCGCCAGCAGCTTTGGACAGGGGTTGGAGACCCAGTACTTC. The chain is built from TRBV5-1 and TRBJ2-5, with TRBD1 matching over 9 bases. The CDR3 loop spans 14 amino acids. The V gene end was trimmed by 2 bases and the J gene end by 5 bases; junction bases not matched to a gene: 4. The V gene's germline CDR1 is SGHRS and CDR2 YFSETQ.

The gene calls are TRBV6-5 and TRBJ2-1, with D perhaps being TRBD1 or TRBD2 (5 bases each). Germline CDR1 MNHEY, CDR2 SVGAGI. The CDR3 is 12 amino acids. V was pared by 8 bases and J by 4 bases, with 9 bases between. CDR3 in DNA: TGTGCCAGCCGGGGCGGATACAATGAGCAGTTCTTC. This sequence encodes CASRGGYNEQFF.

The gene calls are TRBV7-9 and TRBJ1-2, with 12 bases identical to TRBD1. V dropped 4 bases and J dropped 8; count of bases not matched to a gene: 2. Germline V gene data show CDR1 as SEHNR and CDR2 as FQNEAQ (reference sequence). The CDR3 length is 13 residues. As DNA, the CDR3 is TGTGCCAGCAGCTCCGGGACAGGGGGCGGCTACACCTTC. This sequence encodes CASSSGTGGGYTF. Full variable domain (missing parts from reference TRBV7-9 and TRBJ1-2): DTGVSQNPRHKITKRGQNVTFRCDPISEHNRLYWYRQTLGQGPEFLTYFQNEAQLEKSRLLSDRFSAERPKGSFSTLEIQRTEQGDSAMYLCASSSGTGGGYTFGSGTRLTVV.

The V gene is TRBV5-1, the J gene TRBJ1-4, with D maybe TRBD1 (5 bases). Germline V gene sequence: CDR1 SGHRS, CDR2 YFSETQ. The V and J ends lost 0 bases and 7 bases respectively, with 13 bases between them. This CDR3 is built from 15 residues. The CDR3 spells CASSLAGTFGEKLFF. The CDR3 DNA follows: TGCGCCAGCAGCTTGGCCGGGACCTTTGGTGAAAAACTGTTTTTT.

This clone was detected only a few times. The chain employs TRBV2 and TRBJ1-1, with D uncertain. The CDR3 covers 16 residues. V was pared by 11 bases and J by 1 base, with 23 bases between. The germline V gene has CDR1 SNHLY and CDR2 FYNNEI. CDR3 DNA sequence: TGTGCCTCAGCAAGTTTTCATTCTTCCCAGAACACTGAAGCTTTCTTT. Encoded protein: CASASFHSSQNTEAFF.

The DNA for the CDR3 is TGTGCCAGCAGCTTGGGCCCCTATGGCTACACCTTC. Translation: CASSLGPYGYTF. This chain links TRBV5-5 with TRBJ1-2; D is undetermined. Per germline, CDR1 SGHKS and CDR2 YYEKEE (reference sequence). The CDR3 covers 12 residues. With 0 bases removed from V and 4 bases from J, the gap between germline ends came to 4 bases.

The rearrangement uses TRBV27 and TRBJ1-1; TRBD1 matches at 7 bases. The CDR3 runs 15 residues. CDR1 and CDR2 (germline): MNHEY, SMNVEV (reference sequence). V was clipped by 4 bases and J by 3 bases; unmatched bases: 8. CDR3 in amino acids: CASSWTGIGDTEAFF. The CDR3 nucleotides read TGTGCCAGCAGTTGGACAGGCATTGGTGACACTGAAGCTTTCTTT.

The sample holds a few counts of this clone. This CDR3 reads CASSQGPTDYEQYF. CDR3 DNA: TGTGCCAGCAGCCAAGGTCCGACCGACTACGAGCAGTACTTC. The rearrangement links TRBV4-2 to TRBJ2-7; D call uncertain. The CDR3 extends over 14 amino acids. The germline V gene has CDR1 LGHNA and CDR2 YNFKEQ. Trimming took off 1 base at V and 3 bases at J, with 10 bases between the two ends.

This rearrangement joins TRBV5-4 to TRBJ1-2; D gene unclear. Germline V gene lookup returns CDR1 SGHNT and CDR2 YYREEE (reference sequence). Trimming shortened V by 3 bases and J by 0 bases, and 3 bases separated the two germline ends. The CDR3 extends over 12 amino acids. The chain's CDR3 is CASSSTNYGYTF. CDR3 DNA sequence: TGTGCCAGCAGCTCCACTAACTATGGCTACACCTTC.

This chain joins TRBV23-1 and TRBJ1-2; the D is unclear. TRBV23-1 is recorded as an ORF, its role being uncertain. The CDR3 has 15 residues. Trimming stripped 6 bases from V and 0 bases from J, with 14 bases between. CDR3 sequence: CASREEGSPNYGYTF. The CDR3 DNA sequence: TGCGCCAGCAGGGAGGAGGGCTCTCCTAACTATGGCTACACCTTC.

This clone was found a few times. The chain carries TRBV18 and TRBJ1-6, with 7 bases that match TRBD1. V dropped 5 bases and J dropped 5; count of bases not matched to a gene: 3. CDR1 is KGHSH, CDR2 LQKENI, per germline. The length of the CDR3 is 14 residues. CDR3 amino acids: CASSTGTDNSPLHF. The CDR3 DNA follows: TGTGCCAGCTCAACCGGGACAGATAATTCACCCCTCCACTTT. Complete variable domain (other parts from reference TRBV18 and TRBJ1-6): NAGVMQNPRHLVRRRGQEARLRCSPMKGHSHVYWYRQLPEEGLKFMVYLQKENIIDESGMPKERFSAEFPKEGPSILRIQQVVRGDSAAYFCASSTGTDNSPLHFGNGTRLTVT.

The chain joins TRBV5-5 to TRBJ1-6; D remains unclear. Trimming removed 4 bases from V and 9 bases from J, with 14 bases in between. The germline CDR1 and CDR2 sequences are SGHKS and YYEKEE (reference sequence). The CDR3 runs to 14 residues. CDR3 bases: TGTGCCAGCAGCCCACAGCAAAGCCCTTCACCCCTCCACTTT. Translation: CASSPQQSPSPLHF. Variable domain in full (rest from reference TRBV5-5 and TRBJ1-6): DAGVTQSPTHLIKTRGQQVTLRCSPISGHKSVSWYQQVLGQGPQFIFQYYEKEERGRGNFPDRFSARQFPNYSSELNVNALLLGDSALYLCASSPQQSPSPLHFGNGTRLTVT.

The CDR3 nucleotides read TGTGCCTGGAGTGTACTGGGGGGCTACACCTTC. Translated: CAWSVLGGYTF. The V and J genes are TRBV30 and TRBJ1-2; D is uncertain. Looked up from germline, CDR1 is GTSNPN and CDR2 is SVGIG (reference sequence). V was cut by 0 bases and J by 8 bases, with 7 bases left in between. CDR3 length: 11 amino acids.

The chain links TRBV6-1 to TRBJ2-1; 12 nucleotides match TRBD2. J lost 8 bases, V lost 1 base, and 9 bases had no gene match. The CDR3 is 17 residues long. Germline V gene sequence: CDR1 MNHNS, CDR2 SASEGT. The CDR3 region has the DNA TGTGCCAGCAGTGAAGTCCCTAGCGGGGGGGCCAGTCATGAGCAGTTCTTC. Translating gives CASSEVPSGGASHEQFF.

This clone was observed a handful of times. The germline gene is not matched at one end of the junction; a read error may be the cause. The chain carries TRBV2 and TRBJ2-7, with D possibly being TRBD2 (5 bases). Germline V gene lookup returns CDR1 SNHLY and CDR2 FYNNEI. CDR3 length equals 16 residues. This chain's CDR3 is CASSEGPLRDSYEQYF. CDR3 in DNA: TGTGCCAGCAGCGAAGGTCCGTTGAGGGACTCCTACGAGCAGTACTTC.

The genes are TRBV7-9 and TRBJ1-6, with D hard to call. The germline CDR1 and CDR2 sequences are SEHNR and FQNEAQ (reference sequence). The CDR3 extends over 17 amino acids. V gave up 5 bases and J gave up 7 bases, with 21 bases separating them. CDR3 sequence reads: CASSPPRVARRNSPLHF. The CDR3 DNA follows: TGTGCCAGCAGCCCCCCAAGGGTGGCCAGGAGGAATTCACCCCTCCACTTT.

The rearrangement uses TRBV7-2 and TRBJ2-6; 10 bases agree with TRBD1. J lost 1 base, V lost 4 bases, and 1 base had no gene match. The CDR3 extends over 16 amino acids. In germline, CDR1 is SGHTA, CDR2 FQGNSA. The DNA for the CDR3 is TGTGCCAGCAGCTGGGACAGGGGATCTGGGGCCAACGTCCTGACTTTC. It encodes CASSWDRGSGANVLTF.

The chain is built from TRBV20-1 and TRBJ2-1; 8 nucleotides agree with TRBD1. The V gene end was trimmed by 5 bases and the J gene end by 12 bases; junction bases not matched to a gene: 6. The CDR3 loop spans 11 amino acids. Germline CDR1 and CDR2: DFQATT and SNEGSKA (reference sequence). The CDR3 nucleotides read TGCAGTGCTCTCAGGGGGACAGGGCAGTTCTTC. Amino acids: CSALRGTGQFF.

As regards this clone: An end of the junction does not agree with germline; a read error may underlie this. The V and J genes are TRBV3-1 (or the pseudogene TRBV3-2) and TRBJ2-2; D is possibly TRBD1 (6 bases). Germline V gene sequence: CDR1 LGHDT, CDR2 YNNKEL (reference sequence). The CDR3 has 14 residues. DNA of the CDR3: TGTGCCAACAGCCAACGACAGGCCACCGGGGAGCTGTTTTTT. This sequence encodes CANSQRQATGELFF.

The chain joins TRBV5-1 to TRBJ2-3, with 7 bases fitting TRBD1. The V gene end was trimmed by 3 bases and the J gene end by 3 bases; junction bases not matched to a gene: 7. Germline CDR1 and CDR2: SGHRS and YFSETQ. The CDR3 length is 15 residues. The DNA for the CDR3 is TGCGCCAGCAGCTATACAGGGGAAGGGACAGATACGCAGTATTTT. This translates into CASSYTGEGTDTQYF.

The chain joins TRBV28 to TRBJ1-5; D is possibly TRBD1 (6 bases). Germline assignment: CDR1 MDHEN and CDR2 SYDVKM. This CDR3 comprises 17 residues. Between the trimmed V and J ends, which lost 5 bases and 0 bases, there was a span of 17 bases. The CDR3 spells CASSPQPDSYSNQPQHF. CDR3 DNA: TGTGCCAGCAGTCCCCAGCCGGACAGTTATAGCAATCAGCCCCAGCATTTT.

The chain couples TRBV6-6 to TRBJ2-7; no firm D call. Trimming pared 2 bases from V and 3 bases from J, leaving 8 bases between. The CDR3 runs 13 residues. The germline CDR1 and CDR2 sequences are MNHNY and SVGAGI (reference sequence). The CDR3 DNA reads as TGTGCCAGCAGTTACGGGCACCTCTACGAGCAGTACTTC. Residues: CASSYGHLYEQYF.

V is TRBV6-5 and J is TRBJ2-2; D is unclear. V was clipped by 1 base and J by 4 bases, with 4 bases between them. Germline CDR1 is MNHEY and CDR2 is SVGAGI. The CDR3 contains 13 residues. The CDR3 nucleotides read TGTGCCAGCAGTTACTTTCGCACCGGGGAGCTGTTTTTT. Residues: CASSYFRTGELFF.

The rearrangement uses TRBV7-6 and TRBJ1-1; D is undetermined. The CDR3 is 14 residues long. Germline CDR1 is SGHVS and CDR2 is FNYEAQ. Trimming took off 5 bases at V and 1 base at J, with 11 bases between the two ends. CDR3 protein: CASSNSWANTEAFF. The CDR3 DNA follows: TGTGCCAGCAGCAACAGTTGGGCGAACACTGAAGCTTTCTTT. Variable domain in full (rest from reference TRBV7-6 and TRBJ1-1): GAGVSQSPRYKVTKRGQDVALRCDPISGHVSLYWYRQALGQGPEFLTYFNYEAQQDKSGLPNDRFSAERPEGSISTLTIQRTEQRDSAMYRCASSNSWANTEAFFGQGTRLTVV.

This clone was recorded once. This chain joins TRBV30 and TRBJ1-4; D remains unclear. Germline V CDR1 and CDR2: GTSNPN, SVGIG (reference sequence). The V gene lost 5 bases and the J gene lost 0 bases, with 13 bases spanning the gap. The CDR3 totals 15 residues. The CDR3: CAWSKNRPTNEKLFF. The CDR3 region has the DNA TGTGCCTGGTCAAAGAACCGTCCAACTAATGAAAAACTGTTTTTT.

The chain combines TRBV11-2 with TRBJ1-5, with D tentatively TRBD1 (6 bases). The ends were cut back, 3 bases at V and 1 base at J, with 10 bases in the middle. CDR3 size: 15 residues. Germline values: CDR1 SGHAT, CDR2 FQNNGV. CDR3 coding DNA: TGTGCCAGCAGCTTGGGAGGGGGGAGCAATCAGCCCCAGCATTTT. This gives the protein CASSLGGGSNQPQHF.